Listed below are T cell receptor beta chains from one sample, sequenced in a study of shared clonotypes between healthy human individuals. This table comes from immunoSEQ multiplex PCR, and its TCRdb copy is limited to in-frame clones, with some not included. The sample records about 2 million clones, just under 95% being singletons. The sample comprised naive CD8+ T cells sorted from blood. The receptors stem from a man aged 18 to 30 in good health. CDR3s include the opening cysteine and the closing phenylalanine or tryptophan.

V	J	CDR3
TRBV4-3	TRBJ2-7	CASSQTTGNEQYF
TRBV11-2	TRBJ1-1	CASSLFSDMNTEAFF
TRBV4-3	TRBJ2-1	CASSQESPGSYNEQFF
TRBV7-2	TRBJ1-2	CASSLGYADGYTF
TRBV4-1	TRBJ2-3	CASSHPGGTDTQYF
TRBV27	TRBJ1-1	CASSLRQGGTEAFF
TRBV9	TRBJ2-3	CASSKTVTSDTQYF
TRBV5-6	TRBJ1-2	CASRPGTGWGGYTF
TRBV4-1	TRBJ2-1	CASSQVQGADNEQFF
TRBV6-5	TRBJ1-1	CASSYSGQGSSEAFF
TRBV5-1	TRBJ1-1	CASSLDMGDTEAFF
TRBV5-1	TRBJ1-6	CASSIRTAYGIDSPLHF
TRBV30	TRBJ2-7	CAWSVGSSDEQYF
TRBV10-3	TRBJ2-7	CAISDLGLAGGPRTYEQYF